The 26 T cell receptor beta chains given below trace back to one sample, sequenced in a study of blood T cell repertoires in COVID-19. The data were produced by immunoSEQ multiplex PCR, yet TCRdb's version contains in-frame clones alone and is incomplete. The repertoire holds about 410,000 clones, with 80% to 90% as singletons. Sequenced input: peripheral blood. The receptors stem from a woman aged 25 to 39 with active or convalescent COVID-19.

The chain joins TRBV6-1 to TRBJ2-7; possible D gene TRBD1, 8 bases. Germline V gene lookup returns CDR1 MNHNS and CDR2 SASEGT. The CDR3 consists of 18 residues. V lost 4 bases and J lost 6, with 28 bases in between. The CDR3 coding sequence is TGTGCCAGCAGTGGGACAGGGAGACTAGCTATTACTCCTTGCGAGCAGTACTTC. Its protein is CASSGTGRLAITPCEQYF.

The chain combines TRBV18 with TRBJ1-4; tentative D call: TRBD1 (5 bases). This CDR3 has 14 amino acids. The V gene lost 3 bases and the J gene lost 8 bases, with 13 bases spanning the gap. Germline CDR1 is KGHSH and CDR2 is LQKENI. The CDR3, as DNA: TGTGCCAGCTCACCGGGGTTCGGGGGAGAAAAACTGTTTTTT. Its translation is CASSPGFGGEKLFF.

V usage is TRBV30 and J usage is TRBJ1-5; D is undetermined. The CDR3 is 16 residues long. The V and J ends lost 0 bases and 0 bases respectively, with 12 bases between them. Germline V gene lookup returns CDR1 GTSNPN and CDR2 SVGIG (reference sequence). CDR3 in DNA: TGTGCCTGGAGTGTCGGGTCAGCTCATAGCAATCAGCCCCAGCATTTT. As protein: CAWSVGSAHSNQPQHF.

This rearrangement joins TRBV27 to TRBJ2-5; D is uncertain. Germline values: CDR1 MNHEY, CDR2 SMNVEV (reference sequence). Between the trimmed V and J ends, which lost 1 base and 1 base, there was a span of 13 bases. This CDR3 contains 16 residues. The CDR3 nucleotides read TGTGCCAGCAGTTTATTTAACCCGGGTGGCCAAGAGACCCAGTACTTC. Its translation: CASSLFNPGGQETQYF.

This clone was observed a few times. CDR3 residues: CASSLEAGGGYTF. The CDR3 bases are TGTGCCAGCAGCTTAGAAGCGGGTGGCGGCTACACCTTC. This chain uses TRBV7-9 with TRBJ1-2; no clear D gene. CDR1 is SEHNR, CDR2 FQNEAQ, per germline (reference sequence). V lost 1 base and J lost 8, with 11 bases in between. The CDR3 length is 13 residues.

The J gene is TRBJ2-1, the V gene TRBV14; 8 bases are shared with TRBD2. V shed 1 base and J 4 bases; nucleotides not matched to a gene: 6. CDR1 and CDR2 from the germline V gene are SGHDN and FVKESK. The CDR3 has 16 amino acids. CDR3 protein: CASSQGTSLAYNEQFF. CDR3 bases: TGTGCCAGCAGCCAAGGGACTAGCTTAGCGTACAATGAGCAGTTCTTC.

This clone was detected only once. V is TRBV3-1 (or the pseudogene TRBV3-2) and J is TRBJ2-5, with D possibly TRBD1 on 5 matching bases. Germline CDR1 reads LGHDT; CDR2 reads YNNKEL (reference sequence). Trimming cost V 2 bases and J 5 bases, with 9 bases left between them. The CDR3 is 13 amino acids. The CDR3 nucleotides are TGTGCCAGCAGCCAATGGGGCCGGGAGACCCAGTACTTC. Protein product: CASSQWGRETQYF.

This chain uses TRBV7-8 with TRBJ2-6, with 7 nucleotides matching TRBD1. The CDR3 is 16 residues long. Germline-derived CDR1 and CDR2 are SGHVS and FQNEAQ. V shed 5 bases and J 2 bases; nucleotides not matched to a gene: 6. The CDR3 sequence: CASSNIDRAGANVLTF. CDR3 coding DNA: TGTGCCAGCAGCAACATCGACAGGGCTGGGGCCAACGTCCTGACTTTC.

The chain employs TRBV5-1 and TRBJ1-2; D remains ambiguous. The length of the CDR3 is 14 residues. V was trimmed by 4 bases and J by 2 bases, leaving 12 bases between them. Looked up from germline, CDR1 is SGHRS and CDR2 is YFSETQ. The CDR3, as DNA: TGCGCCAGCAGCGATGAACGGGGAAACTATGGCTACACCTTC. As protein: CASSDERGNYGYTF.

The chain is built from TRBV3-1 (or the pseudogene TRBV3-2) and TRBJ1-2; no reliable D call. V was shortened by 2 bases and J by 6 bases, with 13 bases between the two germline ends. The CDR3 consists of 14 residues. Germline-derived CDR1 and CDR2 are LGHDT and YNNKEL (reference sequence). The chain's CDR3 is CASSQHLSVDGYTF. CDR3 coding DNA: TGTGCCAGCAGCCAACACCTGAGTGTTGATGGCTACACCTTC.

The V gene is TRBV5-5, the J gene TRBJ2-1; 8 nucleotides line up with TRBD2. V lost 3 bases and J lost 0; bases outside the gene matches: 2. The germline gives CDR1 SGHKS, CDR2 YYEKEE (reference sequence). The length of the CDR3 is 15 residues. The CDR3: CASSSGGPSYNEQFF. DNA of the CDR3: TGTGCCAGCAGCTCGGGGGGGCCCTCCTACAATGAGCAGTTCTTC.

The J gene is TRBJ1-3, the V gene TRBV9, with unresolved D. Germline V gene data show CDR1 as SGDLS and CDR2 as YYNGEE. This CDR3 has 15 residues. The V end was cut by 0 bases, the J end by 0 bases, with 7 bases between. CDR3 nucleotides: TGTGCCAGCAGCGTAGTCGGAGACTCTGGAAACACCATATATTTT. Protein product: CASSVVGDSGNTIYF. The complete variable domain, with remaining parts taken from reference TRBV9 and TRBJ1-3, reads DSGVTQTPKHLITATGQRVTLRCSPRSGDLSVYWYQQSLDQGLQFLIQYYNGEERAKGNILERFSAQQFPDLHSELNLSSLELGDSALYFCASSVVGDSGNTIYFGEGSWLTVV.

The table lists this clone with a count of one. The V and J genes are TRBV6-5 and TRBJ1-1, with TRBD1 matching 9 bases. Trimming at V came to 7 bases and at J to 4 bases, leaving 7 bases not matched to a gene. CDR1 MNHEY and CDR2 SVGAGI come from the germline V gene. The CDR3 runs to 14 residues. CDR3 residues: CASTNRGLSTEAFF. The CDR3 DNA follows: TGTGCCAGCACGAACAGGGGGCTGTCCACTGAAGCTTTCTTT.

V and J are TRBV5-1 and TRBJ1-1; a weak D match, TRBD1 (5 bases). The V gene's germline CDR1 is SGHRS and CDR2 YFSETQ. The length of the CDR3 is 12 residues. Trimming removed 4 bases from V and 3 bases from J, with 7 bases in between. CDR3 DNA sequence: TGCGCCAGCAGCGGAGGGGACACTGAAGCTTTCTTT. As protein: CASSGGDTEAFF.

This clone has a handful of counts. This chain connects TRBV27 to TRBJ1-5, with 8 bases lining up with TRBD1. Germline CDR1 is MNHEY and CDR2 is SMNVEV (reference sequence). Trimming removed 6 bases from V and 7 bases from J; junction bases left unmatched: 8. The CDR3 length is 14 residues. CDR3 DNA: TGTGCCAGCAGGCGAACAGGGGGGGACCAGCCCCAGCATTTT. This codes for CASRRTGGDQPQHF.

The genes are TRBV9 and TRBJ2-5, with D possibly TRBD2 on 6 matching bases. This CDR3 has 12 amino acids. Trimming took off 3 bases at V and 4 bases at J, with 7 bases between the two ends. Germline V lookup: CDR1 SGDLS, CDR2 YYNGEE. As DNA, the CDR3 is TGTGCCAGCAGCGGACTAGGAGAGACCCAGTACTTC. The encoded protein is CASSGLGETQYF.

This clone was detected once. The CDR3 DNA reads TGTGCCAGCAGCAAAGGGGTTCCGGGACAGGGTAAGGGCGGGCAGCCCCAGCATTTT. Amino acid sequence: CASSKGVPGQGKGGQPQHF. The rearrangement links TRBV21-1 to TRBJ1-5; the table gives TRBD1 as D, unverified against the DNA. TRBV21-1 is recorded as a pseudogene. CDR3 size: 19 residues.

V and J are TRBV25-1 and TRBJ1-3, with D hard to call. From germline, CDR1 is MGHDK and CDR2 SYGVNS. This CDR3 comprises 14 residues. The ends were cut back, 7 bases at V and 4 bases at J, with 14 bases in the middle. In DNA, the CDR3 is TGTGCCAGCACCGATCCTGGAGGGGGAAACACCATATATTTT. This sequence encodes CASTDPGGGNTIYF.

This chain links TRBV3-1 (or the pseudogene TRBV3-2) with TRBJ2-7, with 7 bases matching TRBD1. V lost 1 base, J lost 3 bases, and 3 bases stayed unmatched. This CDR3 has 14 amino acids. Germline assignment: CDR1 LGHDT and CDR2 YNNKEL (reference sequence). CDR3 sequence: CASSQGQGDYEQYF. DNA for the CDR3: TGTGCCAGCAGCCAAGGGCAGGGGGACTACGAGCAGTACTTC.

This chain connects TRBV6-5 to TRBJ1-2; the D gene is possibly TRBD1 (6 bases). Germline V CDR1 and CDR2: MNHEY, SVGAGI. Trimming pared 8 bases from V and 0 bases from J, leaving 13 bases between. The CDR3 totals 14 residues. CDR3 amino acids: CASYTGLANYGYTF. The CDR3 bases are TGTGCCAGCTACACAGGGCTGGCTAACTATGGCTACACCTTC.

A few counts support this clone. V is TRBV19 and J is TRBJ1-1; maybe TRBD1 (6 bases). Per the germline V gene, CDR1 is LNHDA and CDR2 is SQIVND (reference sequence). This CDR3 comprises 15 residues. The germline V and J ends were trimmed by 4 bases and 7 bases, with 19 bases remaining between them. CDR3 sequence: CASSTLYTGQFEAFF. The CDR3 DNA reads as TGTGCCAGTAGTACACTATACACGGGACAATTTGAAGCTTTCTTT.

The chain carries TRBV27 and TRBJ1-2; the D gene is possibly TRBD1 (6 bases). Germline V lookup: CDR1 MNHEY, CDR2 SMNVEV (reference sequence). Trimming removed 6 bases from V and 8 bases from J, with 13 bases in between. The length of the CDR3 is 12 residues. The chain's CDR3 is CASRGSGGGYTF. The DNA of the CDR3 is TGTGCCAGCAGGGGGAGCGGGGGCGGCTACACCTTC.

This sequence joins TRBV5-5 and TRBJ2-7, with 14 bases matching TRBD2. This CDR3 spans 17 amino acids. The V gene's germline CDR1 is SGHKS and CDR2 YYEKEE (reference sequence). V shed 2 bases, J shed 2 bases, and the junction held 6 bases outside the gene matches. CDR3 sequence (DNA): TGTGCCAGCAGCTTCGGACTAGCGGGGGGCCTGCCCTACGAGCAGTACTTC. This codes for CASSFGLAGGLPYEQYF.

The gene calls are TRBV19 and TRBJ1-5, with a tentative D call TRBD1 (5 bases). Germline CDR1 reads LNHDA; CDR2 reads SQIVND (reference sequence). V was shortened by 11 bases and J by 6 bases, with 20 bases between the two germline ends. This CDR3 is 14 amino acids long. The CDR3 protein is CAVANQGDGQPQHF. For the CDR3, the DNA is TGTGCCGTGGCCAACCAGGGCGACGGTCAGCCCCAGCATTTT.

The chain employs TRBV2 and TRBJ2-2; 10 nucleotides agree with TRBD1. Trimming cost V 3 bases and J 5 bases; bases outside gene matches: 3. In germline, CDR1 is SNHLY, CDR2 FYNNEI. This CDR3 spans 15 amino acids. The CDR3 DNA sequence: TGTGCCAGCAGTGAGGGACAGGGGAGGACCGGGGAGCTGTTTTTT. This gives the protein CASSEGQGRTGELFF.

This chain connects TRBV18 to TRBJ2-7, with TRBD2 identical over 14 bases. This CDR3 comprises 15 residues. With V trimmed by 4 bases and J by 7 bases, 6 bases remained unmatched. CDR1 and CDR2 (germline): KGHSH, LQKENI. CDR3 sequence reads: CASSLRLAGGQEQYF. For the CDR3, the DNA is TGTGCCAGCTCACTTCGACTAGCGGGGGGGCAAGAGCAGTACTTC. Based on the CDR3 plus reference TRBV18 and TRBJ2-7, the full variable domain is NAGVMQNPRHLVRRRGQEARLRCSPMKGHSHVYWYRQLPEEGLKFMVYLQKENIIDESGMPKERFSAEFPKEGPSILRIQQVVRGDSAAYFCASSLRLAGGQEQYFGPGTRLTVT.